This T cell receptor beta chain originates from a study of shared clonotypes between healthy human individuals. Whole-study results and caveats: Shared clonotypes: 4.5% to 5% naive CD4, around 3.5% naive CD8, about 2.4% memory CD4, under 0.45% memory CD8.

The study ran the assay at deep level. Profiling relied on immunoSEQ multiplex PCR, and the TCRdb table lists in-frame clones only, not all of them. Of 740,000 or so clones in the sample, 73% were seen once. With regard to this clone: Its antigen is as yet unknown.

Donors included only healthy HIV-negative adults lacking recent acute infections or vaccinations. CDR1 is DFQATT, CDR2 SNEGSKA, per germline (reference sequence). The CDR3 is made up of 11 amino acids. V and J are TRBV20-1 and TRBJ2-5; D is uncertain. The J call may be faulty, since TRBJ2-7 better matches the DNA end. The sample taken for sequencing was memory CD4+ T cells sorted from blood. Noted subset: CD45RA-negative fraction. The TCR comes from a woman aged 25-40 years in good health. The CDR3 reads CSKAREYEQYF. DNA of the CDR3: TGCAGCAAAGCCAGAGAATACGAGCAGTACTTC.